The 10 T cell receptor beta chains below come from one sample, sequenced in a study of blood T cells in healthy people across ages (dated by TCRdb to the mid-2010s). The library was prepared using 5' RACE. TCRdb lists the instrument as Illumina HiSeq 2500. A second roughly 6 to 11 cycle PCR used a sample-barcoded 5' primer and a J-beta primer mix. The public reads were reprocessed in TCRdb via fastp at Q25 and MiXCR, keeping in-frame beta chains. Rows with one shared CDR3 protein collapse into an entry with the most common genes and DNA. The sample records under 2,000,000 distinct CDR3 sequences, about 49% of which are singletons. The top ten constitute approximately 2.1% of the sample. Sequencing was done on a sample of blood. The receptor source for this set is a woman in her thirties or forties in good health.

The chain employs TRBV29-1 and TRBJ2-3; no definite D call. The CDR3 length is 11 residues. Between the trimmed V and J ends, which lost 2 bases and 9 bases, there was a span of 9 bases. Germline V gene sequence: CDR1 SQVTM, CDR2 ANQGSEA. CDR3 in DNA: TGCAGCGTTGAAAGGCAGGCCACGCAGTATTTT. The encoded protein is CSVERQATQYF.

This chain connects TRBV28 to TRBJ2-7; D is perhaps TRBD1 (5 bases). The germline V gene has CDR1 MDHEN and CDR2 SYDVKM. The CDR3 spans 14 residues. Trimming removed 8 bases at V and 4 bases at J, with 18 bases between. The CDR3 sequence: CASGKPTEPYEQYF. In DNA, the CDR3 is TGTGCCAGCGGTAAACCGACAGAACCTTACGAGCAGTACTTC.

The rearrangement uses TRBV2 and TRBJ1-2, with 10 bases matching TRBD1. The CDR3 length is 14 residues. V lost 6 bases to trimming and J lost 6 bases; unmatched junction nucleotides: 7. Germline V gene sequence: CDR1 SNHLY, CDR2 FYNNEI. Here the CDR3 DNA reads TGTGCCAGCAGGCCGACAGGGGGCCCCCATGGCTACACCTTC. This gives the protein CASRPTGGPHGYTF.

The rearrangement uses TRBV24-1 and TRBJ2-5; D ambiguous. Matching the DNA end better, TRBJ2-7 makes the J call doubtful. This CDR3 is built from 14 residues. Germline loops: CDR1 KGHDR, CDR2 SFDVKD. CDR3 sequence: CATSDSLVAYEQYF. The CDR3 nucleotides read TGTGCCACCAGTGATTCCTTAGTAGCCTACGAGCAGTACTTC.

The CDR3 here is CASSQELGLRDTQYF. CDR3 nucleotides: TGTGCCAGCAGCCAAGAGCTAGGCCTTAGGGATACGCAGTATTTT. The chain recombines TRBV3-1 with TRBJ2-3; D remains ambiguous. The CDR3 extends over 15 amino acids. Germline CDR1 is LGHDT and CDR2 is YNNKEL (reference sequence). V was trimmed by 0 bases and J by 6 bases, leaving 13 bases between them.

To note about this clonotype: With a much larger clone just one base away, this may be a read error. The CDR3 DNA reads TGTGCCACCAGCCACGTTGGGGAGACCCAGTACTTC. It translates to CATSHVGETQYF. This chain links TRBV12-3 or TRBV12-4 with TRBJ2-5; D is unresolved. The V end lost 10 bases, the J end lost 5 bases, and 14 bases lay between the germline ends. This CDR3 spans 12 amino acids.

Notes on this clonotype: An end of the junction does not agree with germline; a read error may underlie this. The chain carries TRBV12-3 or TRBV12-4 and TRBJ2-3, with D perhaps matching TRBD1 (5 bases). This CDR3 has 13 amino acids. CDR3 coding DNA: TGTGCCAGCAGTTCCCGACAGACAGATGCGCAGTATTTT. This gives the protein CASSSRQTDAQYF.

This clonotype was counted a few times. The chain combines TRBV5-1 with TRBJ1-2, with D possibly TRBD1 on 5 matching bases. This CDR3 has 15 residues. Per the germline V gene, CDR1 is SGHRS and CDR2 is YFSETQ. Trimming removed 1 base at V and 0 bases at J, with 10 bases between. CDR3 in amino acids: CASSLTAGTNYGYTF. CDR3 bases: TGCGCCAGCAGCTTGACGGCAGGGACTAACTATGGCTACACCTTC.

The CDR3 loop is CASKRRGRNNEQFF. The DNA of the CDR3 is TGTGCCAGTAAAAGACGGGGGAGAAACAATGAGCAGTTCTTC. This chain uses TRBV19 with TRBJ2-1; D possibly corresponds to TRBD2 (6 bases). The CDR3 runs 14 residues. Deletions cut 7 bases from V and 5 bases from J, with 15 bases between. Germline CDR1 is LNHDA and CDR2 is SQIVND (reference sequence).

Only a few counts were recorded for this clonotype. This chain uses TRBV20-1 with TRBJ2-7; 7 nucleotides agree with TRBD1. Germline assignment: CDR1 DFQATT and CDR2 SNEGSKA (reference sequence). The CDR3 totals 15 residues. V lost 0 bases and J lost 2; bases outside the gene matches: 7. The CDR3 spells CSARDLRGMTYEQYF. DNA of the CDR3: TGCAGTGCTAGAGATCTCAGGGGGATGACCTACGAGCAGTACTTC.